Presented here are 10 T cell receptor beta chains from one specimen sequenced in a study of T cells in women clearing cervical HPV infection. TCRdb keeps only in-frame clones here, not all; method: immunoSEQ multiplex PCR. The sample totals fewer than 30,000 clones. The sequenced material came from blood buffy coat. These receptors were obtained from a woman aged 18-70 years with a cervical HPV16 infection that either progressed to CIN3+ or cleared (not recorded which).

On this clone: The read falls 3 residues short of the CDR3 end, and the missing part is taken from the germline J gene. The chain joins TRBV20-1 to TRBJ2-2, with D perhaps matching TRBD1 (6 bases). V was trimmed by 3 bases and J by 0 bases, leaving 14 bases between them. Germline V gene sequence: CDR1 DFQATT, CDR2 SNEGSKA (reference sequence). There are 16 residues in the CDR3. CDR3 sequence reads: CSARGNRVTNTGELFF. The CDR3 DNA, read in part, is TGCAGTGCTAGGGGCAACAGGGTGACGAACACCGGGGAG.

In regard to this clone: The CDR3 extends 3 residues past the end of the read, so its final part is completed from the germline J gene. V and J are TRBV7-2 and TRBJ2-7, with 7 bases lining up with TRBD1. In germline, CDR1 is SGHTA, CDR2 FQGNSA. Unmatched junction bases numbered 9, after V lost 5 bases and J lost 5 bases. This CDR3 is built from 14 residues. This CDR3 is CASSHRQGPHEQYF. The sequenced part of the CDR3 DNA is TGTGCCAGCAGCCACCGACAGGGTCCCCACGAG.

To note about this clone: The missing CDR3 end, 3 residues past where the read stops, is filled in from the germline J gene. V is TRBV5-1 and J is TRBJ2-3; 9 nucleotides match TRBD1. The CDR3 has 15 residues. Per the germline V gene, CDR1 is SGHRS and CDR2 is YFSETQ. The CDR3 here is CASSADRGVGETQYF. The sequenced part of the CDR3 DNA is TGCGCCAGCAGCGCGGACAGGGGAGTAGGGGAGACG. Full variable domain (outside the CDR3, taken from reference TRBV5-1 and TRBJ2-3): KAGVTQTPRYLIKTRGQQVTLSCSPISGHRSVSWYQQTPGQGLQFLFEYFSETQRNKGNFPGRFSGRQFSNSRSEMNVSTLELGDSALYLCASSADRGVGETQYFGPGTRLTVL.

Concerning this clone itself: The read is 3 residues too short to cover the CDR3 end, so that end is filled in from the germline J gene. The chain recombines TRBV19 with TRBJ1-2, with TRBD1 as a possible D gene (5 bases). The CDR3 has 16 amino acids. Germline V CDR1 and CDR2: LNHDA, SQIVND (reference sequence). The part of the CDR3 DNA that was read is TGTGCCAGTAGTCCGGGACTAGCGGGATTATTCTACGAC. Translating gives CASSPGLAGLFYD. The whole CDR3 protein reads CASSPGLAGLFYDYTF.

A word on this clone: The missing CDR3 end, 3 residues past where the read stops, is filled in from the germline J gene. V gene TRBV7-3 combines with J gene TRBJ1-1; D gene uncertain. Germline loops: CDR1 SGHTA, CDR2 FQGTGA. The V and J ends lost 3 bases and 0 bases respectively, with 5 bases between them. The CDR3 loop spans 13 amino acids. The CDR3 DNA, read in part, is TGTGCCAGCAGCTTCTCCTTGAACACTGAA. This translates into CASSFSLNTE. In full, the CDR3 is CASSFSLNTEAFF.

To note about this clone: The observed sequence ends 3 residues before the CDR3 terminus, with the missing tail filled in from the germline J gene. This chain uses TRBV7-9 with TRBJ1-2, with 8 bases identical to TRBD1. Losses at the gene ends were 7 bases for V and 0 bases for J; bases not matched to a gene: 7. Germline-derived CDR1 and CDR2 are SEHNR and FQNEAQ (reference sequence). The CDR3 has 15 residues. The part of the CDR3 DNA that was read is TGTGCCAGCACCTCAGGGACAGGAGCTAACTATGGC. It codes for CASTSGTGANYG. The full CDR3 protein is CASTSGTGANYGYTF.

Incomplete CDR3 DNA: TGTGCCAGCGGGACAGAAAACTCTGGGGCCAACGTC. Its translation is CASGTENSGANV. The full CDR3 sequence reads CASGTENSGANVLTF. The genes are TRBV2 and TRBJ2-6; 7 bases map to TRBD1. Read coverage stops 3 residues before the CDR3 terminus; the germline J gene supplies the remainder. The CDR3 totals 15 residues. Germline V gene sequence: CDR1 SNHLY, CDR2 FYNNEI. The V and J ends lost 8 bases and 0 bases, in that order; junction bases with no gene match: 4.

A note on this clone: The read finishes 3 residues shy of the CDR3 end, and the germline J gene is used to complete it. The chain links TRBV29-1 to TRBJ1-2; unclear D gene. CDR1 and CDR2 from the germline V gene are SQVTM and ANQGSEA. This CDR3 contains 12 residues. The CDR3 DNA, read in part, is TGCAGCGTTGAATTGGCGGGAGGTGCC. Residues: CSVELAGGA. The CDR3 as a whole reads CSVELAGGAYTF.

A note on this clone: The CDR3 extends 3 residues past the end of the read, so its final part is completed from the germline J gene. The V and J genes are TRBV30 and TRBJ1-2; the D is unclear. In germline, CDR1 is GTSNPN, CDR2 SVGIG (reference sequence). CDR3 length: 12 residues. CDR3 bases read: TGTGCCTGGAATGATAATTCCTACGAC. Protein product: CAWNDNSYD. In full, the CDR3 is CAWNDNSYDYTF.

In regard to this clone: Sequencing ends 3 residues short of the CDR3 end; the germline J gene provides the rest. The J gene is TRBJ1-1, the V gene TRBV20-1; D unresolved. The germline V gene has CDR1 DFQATT and CDR2 SNEGSKA (reference sequence). The V end lost 1 base, the J end lost 2 bases, and 5 bases lay between the germline ends. The CDR3 covers 12 residues. CDR3 loop: CSARVSNTEAFF. CDR3 DNA, as far as it was read: TGCAGTGCTAGAGTGAGCAACACTGAA.